Below, 8 T cell receptor beta chains from the same sample are listed, as sequenced in a study of long-term antiretroviral therapy in people with HIV. The assay used was immunoSEQ (version v3.0), run at survey level. Only in-frame clones appear in the TCRdb table, and some are missing; sequencing was by immunoSEQ multiplex PCR. The repertoire holds 15,000 to 20,000 clones, around three quarters seen once, with less than 8% in the top ten. Specimen: unsorted PBMCs, collected 2.2 years after starting antiretroviral therapy. The receptors here all came from a man aged 50-59 years with HIV.

This chain connects TRBV13 to TRBJ2-2, with TRBD1 as a possible D gene (6 bases). Trimming removed 4 bases at V and 5 bases at J, with 11 bases between. Germline CDR1 is PRHDT and CDR2 is FYEKMQ (reference sequence). The CDR3 is made up of 14 amino acids. The CDR3 nucleotides read TGTGCCAGCAGCTCAGGGGACGGAACCGGGGAGCTGTTTTTT. Its protein product is CASSSGDGTGELFF.

This clone was seen a few times. CDR3 residues: CASSSWTSGQETQYF. The DNA for the CDR3 is TGTGCCAGCAGCTCCTGGACTAGCGGGCAAGAGACCCAGTACTTC. V is TRBV7-9 and J is TRBJ2-5; 11 nucleotides agree with TRBD2. V lost 4 bases and J lost 2; bases outside the gene matches: 3. CDR3 length equals 15 residues. The germline CDR1 and CDR2 sequences are SEHNR and FQNEAQ (reference sequence).

The chain has TRBV27 and TRBJ1-5; no firm D call. CDR3 size: 13 residues. V dropped 3 bases and J dropped 7 bases, with 10 bases sitting between them. Germline loops: CDR1 MNHEY, CDR2 SMNVEV (reference sequence). The CDR3 spells CASSLAAGQPQHF. CDR3 bases: TGTGCCAGCAGTTTGGCAGCGGGACAGCCCCAGCATTTT.

The rearrangement uses TRBV28 and TRBJ2-4; no firm D call. Looked up from germline, CDR1 is MDHEN and CDR2 is SYDVKM. Trimming took 5 bases from V and 0 from J, leaving 5 bases between them. The CDR3 runs to 13 residues. This chain's CDR3 is CASSLLAKNIQYF. CDR3 DNA sequence: TGTGCCAGCAGTCTCCTAGCCAAAAACATTCAGTACTTC.

Regarding this clone: At one of its ends the junction is not consistent with the germline gene, which may arise from a read error. This CDR3 is CASSQRTGREQYF. The CDR3 DNA follows: TGCGCCAGCAGCCAAAGGACAGGGAGGGAGCAGTACTTC. This chain uses TRBV5-4 with TRBJ2-7, with 8 bases lining up with TRBD1. CDR1 is SGHNT and CDR2 is YYREEE in the germline V gene (reference sequence). CDR3 length equals 13 residues.

This clone was detected only once. The rearrangement joins TRBV27 to TRBJ2-3; the D call may be TRBD1 or TRBD2 (6 bases each). Germline-derived CDR1 and CDR2 are MNHEY and SMNVEV (reference sequence). This CDR3 contains 14 residues. With 3 bases removed from V and 5 bases from J, the gap between germline ends came to 12 bases. As DNA, the CDR3 is TGTGCCAGCAGTTTGTTGGGGGGCCGAGATACGCAGTATTTT. It specifies CASSLLGGRDTQYF.

The count of this clone is one. V gene TRBV29-1 combines with J gene TRBJ2-7; D is possibly TRBD2 (5 bases). Trimming removed 1 base at V and 4 bases at J, with 5 bases between. Germline V CDR1 and CDR2: SQVTM, ANQGSEA. The CDR3 covers 11 residues. CDR3 amino acids: CSVEAGYEQYF. The CDR3 DNA reads as TGCAGCGTTGAAGCGGGGTACGAGCAGTACTTC.

This rearrangement joins TRBV4-2 to TRBJ2-2; D may be TRBD1 or TRBD2 (5 bases each). The germline CDR1 and CDR2 sequences are LGHNA and YNFKEQ. There are 17 residues in the CDR3. Between the trimmed V and J ends, which lost 0 bases and 7 bases, there was a span of 18 bases. The CDR3 coding sequence is TGTGCCAGCAGCCAAGATACATCCGTCCGGGGCGGCGGGGAGCTGTTTTTT. Its protein product is CASSQDTSVRGGGELFF.